The subject of this entry is one T cell receptor beta chain. Antigen unknown. This specimen includes other DNA sequences encoding the same CDR3. Sequencing used immunoSEQ v3.0 at survey level. Measured with immunoSEQ multiplex PCR; TCRdb has only the in-frame clones, and not every one. The sample lists approximately 20,000 clones; approximately 84% were seen once. The data were obtained in a study of long-term antiretroviral therapy in people with HIV. Findings and caveats of the study: Dominant in the repertoire at all time points were clones expanded before ART. Documentation of ART adherence, viral resistance or therapy changes was absent.

No fewer than two post-ART and no fewer than one pre-ART PBMC samples existed for each donor. Each sample contained roughly 0.85-10 million cryopreserved PBMC, thawed before DNA extraction. Sequences were derived from unsorted PBMCs, sampled 0.9 years after starting antiretroviral therapy. This TCR was recovered from a man younger than 30 with HIV.

The CDR3 DNA follows: TGTGCCAGCAGGATTGGGTCCAGGCCAGGGCGGTATGGCTACACCTTC. It encodes CASRIGSRPGRYGYTF. V usage is TRBV5-5 and J usage is TRBJ1-2; D possibly corresponds to TRBD1 (5 bases). Looked up from germline, CDR1 is SGHKS and CDR2 is YYEKEE (reference sequence). Trimming shortened V by 5 bases and J by 5 bases, and 22 bases separated the two germline ends. The CDR3 sequence is 16 residues long.